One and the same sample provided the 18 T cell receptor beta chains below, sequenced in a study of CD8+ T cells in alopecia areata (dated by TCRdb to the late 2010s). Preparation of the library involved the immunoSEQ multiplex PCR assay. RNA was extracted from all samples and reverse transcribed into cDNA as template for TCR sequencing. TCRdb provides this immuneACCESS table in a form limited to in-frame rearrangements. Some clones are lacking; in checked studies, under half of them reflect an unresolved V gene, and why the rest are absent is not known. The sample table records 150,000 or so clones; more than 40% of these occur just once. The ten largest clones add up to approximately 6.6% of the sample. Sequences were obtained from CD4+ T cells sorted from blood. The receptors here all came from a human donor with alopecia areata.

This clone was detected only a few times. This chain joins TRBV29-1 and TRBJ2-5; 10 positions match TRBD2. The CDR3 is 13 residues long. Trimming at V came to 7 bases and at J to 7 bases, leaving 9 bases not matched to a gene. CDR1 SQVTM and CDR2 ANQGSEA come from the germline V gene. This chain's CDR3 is CSAEDSGRLTQYF. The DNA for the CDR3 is TGCAGCGCCGAGGATAGCGGGAGGTTGACCCAGTACTTC.

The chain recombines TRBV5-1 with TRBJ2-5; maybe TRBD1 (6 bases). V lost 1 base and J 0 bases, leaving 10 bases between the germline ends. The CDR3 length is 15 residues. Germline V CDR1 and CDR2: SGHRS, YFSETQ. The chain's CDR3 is CASSLTGTNQETQYF. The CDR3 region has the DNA TGCGCCAGCAGCTTGACGGGGACAAACCAAGAGACCCAGTACTTC. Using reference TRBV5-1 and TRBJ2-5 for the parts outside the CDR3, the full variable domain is KAGVTQTPRYLIKTRGQQVTLSCSPISGHRSVSWYQQTPGQGLQFLFEYFSETQRNKGNFPGRFSGRQFSNSRSEMNVSTLELGDSALYLCASSLTGTNQETQYFGPGTRLLVL.

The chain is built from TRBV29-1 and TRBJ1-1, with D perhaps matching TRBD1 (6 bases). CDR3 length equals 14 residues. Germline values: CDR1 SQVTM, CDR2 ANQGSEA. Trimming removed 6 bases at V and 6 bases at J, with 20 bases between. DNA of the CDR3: TGCAGCGTCTTATCCGGGACAAGCCCCGCTGAAGCTTTCTTT. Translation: CSVLSGTSPAEAFF.

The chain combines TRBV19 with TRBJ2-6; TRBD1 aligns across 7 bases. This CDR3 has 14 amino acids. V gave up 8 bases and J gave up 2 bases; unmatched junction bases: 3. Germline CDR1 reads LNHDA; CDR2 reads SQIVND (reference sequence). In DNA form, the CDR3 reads TGTGCCAGTCACAGGGGAACTGGGGCCAACGTCCTGACTTTC. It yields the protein CASHRGTGANVLTF. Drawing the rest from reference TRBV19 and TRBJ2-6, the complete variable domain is DGGITQSPKYLFRKEGQNVTLSCEQNLNHDAMYWYRQDPGQGLRLIYYSQIVNDFQKGDIAEGYSVSREKKESFPLTVTSAQKNPTAFYLCASHRGTGANVLTFGAGSRLTVL.

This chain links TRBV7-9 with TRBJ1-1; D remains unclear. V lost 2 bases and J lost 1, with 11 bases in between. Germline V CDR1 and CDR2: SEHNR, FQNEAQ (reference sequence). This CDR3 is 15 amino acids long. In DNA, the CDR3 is TGTGCCAGCAGCTTAAAACTTACACAGAACACTGAAGCTTTCTTT. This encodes CASSLKLTQNTEAFF.

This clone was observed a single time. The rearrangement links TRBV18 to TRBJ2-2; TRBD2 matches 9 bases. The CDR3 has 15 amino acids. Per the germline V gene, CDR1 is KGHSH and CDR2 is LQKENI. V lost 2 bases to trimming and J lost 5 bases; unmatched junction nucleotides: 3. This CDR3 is CASSPRLAETGELFF. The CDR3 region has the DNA TGTGCCAGCTCACCAAGACTAGCGGAGACCGGGGAGCTGTTTTTT.

The CDR3 DNA follows: TGTGCCAGCAGGCAAGCAGGGTTCACCGGGGAGCTGTTTTTT. This translates into CASRQAGFTGELFF. The V call is TRBV6-6, the J call TRBJ2-2, with D perhaps matching TRBD1 (5 bases). V lost 6 bases and J lost 4, with 12 bases in between. This CDR3 spans 14 amino acids. Germline CDR1 reads MNHNY; CDR2 reads SVGAGI (reference sequence).

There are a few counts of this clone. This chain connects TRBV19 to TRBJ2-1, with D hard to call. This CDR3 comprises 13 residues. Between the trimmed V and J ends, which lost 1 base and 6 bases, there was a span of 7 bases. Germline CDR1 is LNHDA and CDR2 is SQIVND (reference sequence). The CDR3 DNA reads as TGTGCCAGTAGTATAGTCCAGCGCAATGAGCAGTTCTTC. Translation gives CASSIVQRNEQFF.

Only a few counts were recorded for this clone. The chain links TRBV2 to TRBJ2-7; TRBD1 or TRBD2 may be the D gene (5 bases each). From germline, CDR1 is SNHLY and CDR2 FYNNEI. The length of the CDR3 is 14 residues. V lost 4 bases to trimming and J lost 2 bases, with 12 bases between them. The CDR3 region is CASSVRVGPYEQYF. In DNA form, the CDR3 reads TGTGCCAGCAGTGTCCGGGTGGGACCCTACGAGCAGTACTTC.

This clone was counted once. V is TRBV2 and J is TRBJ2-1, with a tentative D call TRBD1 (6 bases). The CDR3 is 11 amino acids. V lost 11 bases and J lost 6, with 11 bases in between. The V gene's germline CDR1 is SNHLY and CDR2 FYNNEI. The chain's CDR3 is CAQGTGNEQFF. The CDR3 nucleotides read TGTGCCCAGGGGACGGGCAATGAGCAGTTCTTC. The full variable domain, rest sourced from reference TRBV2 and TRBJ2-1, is EPEVTQTPSHQVTQMGQEVILRCVPISNHLYFYWYRQILGQKVEFLVSFYNNEISEKSEIFDDQFSVERPDGSNFTLKIRSTKLEDSAMYFCAQGTGNEQFFGPGTRLTVL.

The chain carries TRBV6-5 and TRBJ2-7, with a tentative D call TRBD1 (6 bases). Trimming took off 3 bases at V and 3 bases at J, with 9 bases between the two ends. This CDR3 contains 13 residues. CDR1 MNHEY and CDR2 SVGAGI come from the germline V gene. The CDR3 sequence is CASSYRTDYEQYF. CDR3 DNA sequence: TGTGCCAGCAGTTATCGGACAGACTACGAGCAGTACTTC.

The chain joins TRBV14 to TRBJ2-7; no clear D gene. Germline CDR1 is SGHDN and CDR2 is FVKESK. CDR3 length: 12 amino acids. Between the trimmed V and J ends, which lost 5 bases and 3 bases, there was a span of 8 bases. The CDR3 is CASSGSFYEQYF. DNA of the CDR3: TGTGCCAGCAGCGGCAGCTTCTACGAGCAGTACTTC.

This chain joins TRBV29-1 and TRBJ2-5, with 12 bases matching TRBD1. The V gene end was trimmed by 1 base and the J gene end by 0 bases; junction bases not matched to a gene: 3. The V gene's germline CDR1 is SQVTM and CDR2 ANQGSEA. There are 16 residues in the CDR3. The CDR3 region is CSVEGGTGGHQETQYF. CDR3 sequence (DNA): TGCAGCGTTGAAGGGGGGACAGGGGGCCACCAAGAGACCCAGTACTTC.

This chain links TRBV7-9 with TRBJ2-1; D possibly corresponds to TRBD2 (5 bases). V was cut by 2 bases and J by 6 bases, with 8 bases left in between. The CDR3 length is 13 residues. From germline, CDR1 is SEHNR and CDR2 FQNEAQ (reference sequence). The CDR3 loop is CASSLMGSNEQFF. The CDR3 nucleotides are TGTGCCAGCAGCTTAATGGGGAGCAATGAGCAGTTCTTC.

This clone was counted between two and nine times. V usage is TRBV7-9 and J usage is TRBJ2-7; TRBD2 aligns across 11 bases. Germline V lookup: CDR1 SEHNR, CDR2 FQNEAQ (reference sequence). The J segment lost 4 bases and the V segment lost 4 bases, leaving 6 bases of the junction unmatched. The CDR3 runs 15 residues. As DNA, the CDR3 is TGTGCCAGCAGCTACCTAGCGGGAGGTGGATACGAGCAGTACTTC. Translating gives CASSYLAGGGYEQYF.

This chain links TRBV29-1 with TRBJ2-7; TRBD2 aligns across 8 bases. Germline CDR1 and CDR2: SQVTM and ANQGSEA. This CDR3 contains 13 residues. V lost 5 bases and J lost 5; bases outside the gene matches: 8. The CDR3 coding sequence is TGCAGCGTTACAAGACTAGCGCCTAACGAGCAGTACTTC. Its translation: CSVTRLAPNEQYF.

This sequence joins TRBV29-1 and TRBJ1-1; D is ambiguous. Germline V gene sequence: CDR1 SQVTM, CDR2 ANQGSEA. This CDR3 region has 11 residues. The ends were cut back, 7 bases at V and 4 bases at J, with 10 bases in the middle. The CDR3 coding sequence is TGCAGCGCCCGACGGGGCACTGAAGCTTTCTTT. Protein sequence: CSARRGTEAFF. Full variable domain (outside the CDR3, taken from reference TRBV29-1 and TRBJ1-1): SAVISQKPSRDICQRGTSLTIQCQVDSQVTMMFWYRQQPGQSLTLIATANQGSEATYESGFVIDKFPISRPNLTFSTLTVSNMSPEDSSIYLCSARRGTEAFFGQGTRLTVV.

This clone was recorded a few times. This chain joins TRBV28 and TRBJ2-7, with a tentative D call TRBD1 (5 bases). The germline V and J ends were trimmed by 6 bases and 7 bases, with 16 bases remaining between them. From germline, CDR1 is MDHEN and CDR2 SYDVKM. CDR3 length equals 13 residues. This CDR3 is CASSQGGPGEQYF. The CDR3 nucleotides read TGTGCCAGCAGCCAGGGTGGGCCTGGGGAGCAGTACTTC.